Presented here are 8 T cell receptor beta chains from one specimen sequenced in a study of shared clonotypes between healthy human individuals. Data came from immunoSEQ multiplex PCR; TCRdb stores just in-frame clones and leaves some out. The data hold 2.5 million or so clones, with 85% to 95% observed a single time. The sequenced sample consisted of naive CD4+ T cells sorted from blood. Documented subset: CD45RA+ positively selected. These receptors were taken from a man younger than 35 in good health.

The rearrangement joins TRBV4-3 to TRBJ2-7; 9 bases line up with TRBD1. V shed 0 bases, J shed 4 bases, and the junction held 7 bases outside the gene matches. The CDR3 runs 16 residues. CDR1 and CDR2 (germline): LGHNA, YSLEER. The CDR3: CASSQDLTGGAYEQYF. The DNA for the CDR3 is TGCGCCAGCAGCCAAGATCTCACAGGGGGCGCTTACGAGCAGTACTTC.

This chain joins TRBV10-1 and TRBJ2-7, with D unclear. Germline CDR1 and CDR2: WNHNN and SYGVQD (reference sequence). Trimming removed 3 bases at V and 2 bases at J, with 8 bases between. The CDR3 is 13 amino acids. This chain's CDR3 is CASSEVPTYEQYF. Here the CDR3 DNA reads TGCGCCAGCAGTGAAGTCCCTACCTACGAGCAGTACTTC.

In nucleotides, the CDR3 is TGCAGCGTCAGGCAGGGACTAGCGGGATCAGGCACCGGGGAGCTGTTTTTT. Its protein is CSVRQGLAGSGTGELFF. The rearrangement uses TRBV29-1 and TRBJ2-2; 13 positions match TRBD2. CDR3 length: 17 residues. The V gene end was trimmed by 6 bases and the J gene end by 4 bases; junction bases not matched to a gene: 11. Germline CDR1 reads SQVTM; CDR2 reads ANQGSEA.

This chain connects TRBV28 to TRBJ2-4; TRBD2 might be the D (6 bases). CDR1 and CDR2 from the germline V gene are MDHEN and SYDVKM. This CDR3 has 14 amino acids. The V end was cut by 6 bases, the J end by 8 bases, with 17 bases between. CDR3 coding DNA: TGTGCCAGCAGACCCAGCGGGTCCCGATACATTCAGTACTTC. Protein sequence: CASRPSGSRYIQYF.

The count of this clone is one. The V gene is TRBV18, the J gene TRBJ2-2, with D maybe TRBD1 (6 bases). Trimming removed 3 bases at V and 2 bases at J, with 10 bases between. Germline V gene sequence: CDR1 KGHSH, CDR2 LQKENI. This CDR3 spans 15 amino acids. In nucleotides, the CDR3 is TGTGCCAGCTCACCGAGGACAGAAAACACCGGGGAGCTGTTTTTT. This encodes CASSPRTENTGELFF.

On this clone itself: The same CDR3 arises from other DNA sequences in this sample as well. The rearrangement joins TRBV30 to TRBJ2-7; D unclear. The V end lost 0 bases, the J end lost 7 bases, and 10 bases lay between the germline ends. Germline CDR1 is GTSNPN and CDR2 is SVGIG (reference sequence). This CDR3 has 12 amino acids. The CDR3 nucleotides read TGTGCCTGGAGTGTTTCCGGGTATGAGCAGTACTTC. This codes for CAWSVSGYEQYF.

The chain joins TRBV18 to TRBJ1-1; 8 bases are shared with TRBD1. CDR3 length equals 15 residues. With 5 bases clipped from V and 4 bases from J, the junction kept 9 bases outside the gene matches. Germline V gene data show CDR1 as KGHSH and CDR2 as LQKENI. Here the CDR3 reads CASSVGTGSRTEAFF. The CDR3 nucleotides are TGTGCCAGCTCAGTCGGGACAGGAAGCCGCACTGAAGCTTTCTTT.

The chain couples TRBV30 to TRBJ2-5; perhaps TRBD1 as D (6 bases). The J call may be wrong; the DNA end is better matched by TRBJ2-7. The germline gives CDR1 GTSNPN, CDR2 SVGIG (reference sequence). The CDR3 is made up of 12 amino acids. The CDR3 region is CAWTGQRDEQYF. The CDR3 DNA is TGTGCCTGGACTGGACAGAGGGACGAGCAGTACTTC.